This entry features one T cell receptor beta chain sequence. Assay used: immunoSEQ multiplex PCR; TCRdb lists only in-frame clones, some missing. The sample carries roughly 150,000 clones, about 80% recorded once. Ages ranged from roughly 18 to 95 years, with residence in 24 US areas. Cohorts were based on clinical histories the participants reported. The recovered donors of Cohort 3 showed two negative PCRs, clearance, or symptom resolution. These data belong to a study of blood T cell repertoires in COVID-19. Study overall: Collection of acute and convalescent COVID-19 samples took place in the United States, Italy and Spain.

CDR3 length: 14 amino acids. Trimming shortened V by 3 bases and J by 7 bases, and 16 bases separated the two germline ends. The germline V gene has CDR1 DFQATT and CDR2 SNEGSKA (reference sequence). The TCR originated in a middle-aged man who had recovered from COVID-19. What was sequenced was PBMCs or T cells enriched from blood (not recorded which). The chain combines TRBV20-1 with TRBJ2-1, with D possibly matching TRBD2 (7 bases). The CDR3, as DNA: TGCAGTGCTAGTGGAGGGGGGGTGTTTAATGAGCAGTTCTTC. It specifies CSASGGGVFNEQFF.